This T cell receptor (beta chain) was identified during a study of blood T cell repertoires in COVID-19. Study overall: Samples representing acute and convalescent COVID-19 were sourced from the United States, Italy and Spain. In each case, the material was cDNA or gDNA derived from T cells, B-cell-depleted T cells, or PBMCs.

With V trimmed by 0 bases and J by 6 bases, 5 bases remained unmatched. The germline V gene has CDR1 ENHRY and CDR2 SYGVKD. This CDR3 contains 16 residues. Profiling relied on immunoSEQ multiplex PCR, and the TCRdb table lists in-frame clones only, not all of them. Among about 140,000 clones listed, about 77% were seen once. Sequencing was done on a sample of peripheral blood. This clonotype originated in a woman between 45 and 65 years old with active or convalescent COVID-19. The chain has TRBV10-3 and TRBJ2-1; TRBD2 matches at 10 bases. The CDR3 nucleotides are TGTGCCATCAGTGAGTCGCCTAGCGGGAGTCCCAATGAGCAGTTCTTC. Its protein product is CAISESPSGSPNEQFF.